This T cell receptor (beta chain) is drawn from a study of T cells in localized non-small cell lung cancer. Findings and limits, study-wide: Only one tumor region was sequenced, so heterogeneity remains possible. Increased T cell density in blood showed an association with longer overall survival. The study detected a median around 50 of the top 100 tumor clones in adjacent lung. Tumor showed lower T cell clonality than uninvolved adjacent lung, where it was highest.

Some clones are missing from TCRdb's copy, which holds only in-frame ones; the method was immunoSEQ multiplex PCR. The sample carries around 20,000 clones, roughly nine tenths recorded once. As to this clone: Its specificity is unknown.

This TCR was sampled from a woman aged 35-75 years with stage I lung adenocarcinoma. The sample in question was peripheral blood, obtained before any cancer treatment.

In nucleotides, the CDR3 is TGTGCCAGCAGCCAATTGGGACAGGGACTTGGACAGCCCCAGCATTTT. Protein product: CASSQLGQGLGQPQHF. The chain has TRBV5-6 and TRBJ1-5; 9 bases line up with TRBD1. Germline loops: CDR1 SGHDT, CDR2 YYEEEE. There are 16 residues in the CDR3. The junction had 12 bases not matched to a gene; V was cut back by 4 bases and J by 7 bases.